Shown below are 13 T cell receptor beta chains from a single sample sequenced in a study of early T cells in non-severe SARS-CoV-2 infection. TCRdb fed the 5' RACE reads into MiXCR, producing one record per CDR3 protein. The table shows approximately 70,000 distinct CDR3 sequences, with approximately 12% occurring only once. Specimen: whole blood. These TCRs come from an adult who was a healthcare worker with PCR-confirmed SARS-CoV-2 infection or an uninfected control (not recorded which).

The chain carries TRBV29-1 and TRBJ1-1; D remains unclear. The ends were cut back, 3 bases at V and 1 base at J, with 9 bases in the middle. The CDR3 covers 13 residues. Germline assignment: CDR1 SQVTM and CDR2 ANQGSEA. The CDR3 spells CSVDEGRNTEAFF. CDR3 bases: TGCAGCGTTGATGAGGGCCGGAACACTGAAGCTTTCTTT.

The sample holds a few counts of this clonotype. CDR3 DNA sequence: TGTGCCAGCAGCTTGGCCCCGGGAACCACAGATACGCAGTATTTT. This encodes CASSLAPGTTDTQYF. The rearrangement joins TRBV5-6 to TRBJ2-3, with D possibly TRBD2 on 5 matching bases. CDR3 length: 15 residues. Trimming removed 0 bases from V and 2 bases from J, with 10 bases in between. The germline gives CDR1 SGHDT, CDR2 YYEEEE.

This clonotype turned up a few times. The chain joins TRBV10-3 to TRBJ2-3; weak D call: TRBD2 (6 bases). With 0 bases removed from V and 3 bases from J, the gap between germline ends came to 10 bases. Germline V gene lookup returns CDR1 ENHRY and CDR2 SYGVKD. This CDR3 region has 15 residues. CDR3: CAISESTGATDTQYF. Written as DNA, the CDR3 is TGTGCCATCAGTGAGTCAACGGGAGCAACAGATACGCAGTATTTT.

The J gene is TRBJ2-1, the V gene TRBV7-6; 13 positions agree with TRBD2. The CDR3 has 15 residues. In germline, CDR1 is SGHVS, CDR2 FNYEAQ. V lost 5 bases to trimming and J lost 6 bases; unmatched junction nucleotides: 4. DNA for the CDR3: TGTGCCAGCAGCGGACTAGCGGGAGTGCGCAATGAGCAGTTCTTC. The encoded protein is CASSGLAGVRNEQFF. The full variable domain, in which reference TRBV7-6 and TRBJ2-1 provide the parts outside the CDR3, is GAGVSQSPRYKVTKRGQDVALRCDPISGHVSLYWYRQALGQGPEFLTYFNYEAQQDKSGLPNDRFSAERPEGSISTLTIQRTEQRDSAMYRCASSGLAGVRNEQFFGPGTRLTVL.

The chain combines TRBV12-3 or TRBV12-4 with TRBJ1-5; no clear D gene. This CDR3 comprises 12 residues. V was pared by 6 bases and J by 9 bases, with 12 bases between. The CDR3 DNA follows: TGTGCCAGCAGCCTTACCGGGAGGCCCCAGCATTTT. Translated: CASSLTGRPQHF.

CDR3 sequence reads: CASRDRGVIQYF. The CDR3 DNA reads as TGTGCCAGCAGAGACAGGGGTGTCATTCAGTACTTC. The chain combines TRBV2 with TRBJ2-4, with 8 nucleotides matching TRBD1. Trimming took 6 bases from V and 9 from J; bases not matched to a gene: 4. Germline V gene data show CDR1 as SNHLY and CDR2 as FYNNEI. This CDR3 has 12 amino acids.

Ten or more counts support this clonotype. The genes are TRBV20-1 and TRBJ1-1, with D uncertain. The CDR3 has 12 residues. The germline V gene has CDR1 DFQATT and CDR2 SNEGSKA (reference sequence). Trimming removed 0 bases from V and 5 bases from J, with 7 bases in between. This CDR3 reads CSARDRVTEAFF. CDR3 nucleotides: TGCAGTGCTAGAGATCGGGTTACTGAAGCTTTCTTT.

This clonotype was found a few times. The CDR3 region has the DNA TGCGCCAGCAGCCAAGAAATATCCCGGTATCCTTCGAAGTATTTT. Amino acids: CASSQEISRYPSKYF. The chain uses TRBV4-1 and TRBJ2-3; D gene ambiguous. Looked up from germline, CDR1 is MGHRA and CDR2 is YSYEKL. CDR3 size: 15 residues. V gave up 0 bases and J gave up 13 bases, with 20 bases separating them.

The table lists this clonotype with a few counts. V is TRBV5-1 and J is TRBJ2-5, with 9 nucleotides matching TRBD2. The CDR3 has 18 amino acids. CDR1 is SGHRS and CDR2 is YFSETQ in the germline V gene. With V trimmed by 2 bases and J by 1 base, 12 bases remained unmatched. CDR3 sequence reads: CASSLSNSGGSIQETQYF. The DNA of the CDR3 is TGCGCCAGCAGCTTAAGTAATAGCGGGGGTAGTATCCAAGAGACCCAGTACTTC.

The V and J genes are TRBV10-3 and TRBJ2-1; D is undetermined. Germline assignment: CDR1 ENHRY and CDR2 SYGVKD. CDR3 length: 14 residues. The germline V and J ends were trimmed by 5 bases and 8 bases, with 16 bases remaining between them. In DNA, the CDR3 is TGTGCCATCAGTCAAGGAGCAGGATTGGATGAGCAGTTCTTC. Protein product: CAISQGAGLDEQFF.

This clonotype showed up just a few times. This rearrangement joins TRBV3-1 to TRBJ2-1, with D possibly being TRBD2 (5 bases). V gave up 4 bases and J gave up 10 bases, with 11 bases separating them. The CDR3 consists of 12 residues. The germline V gene encodes CDR1 LGHDT and CDR2 YNNKEL (reference sequence). The CDR3, as DNA: TGTGCCAGCAGCCCGCTAACTAGGGAGCAGTTCTTC. Translated: CASSPLTREQFF.

This clonotype has more than one count but fewer than ten. The V gene is TRBV15, the J gene TRBJ2-5, with TRBD1 matching 7 bases. V shed 4 bases, J shed 2 bases, and the junction held 4 bases outside the gene matches. The CDR3 is 14 amino acids. Looked up from germline, CDR1 is LNHNV and CDR2 is YYDKDF (reference sequence). CDR3 bases: TGTGCCACCAGCACGGGACAGCTACAAGAGACCCAGTACTTC. This encodes CATSTGQLQETQYF.

This clonotype has just a few counts. This CDR3 reads CASSFRLAGGRTDTQYF. CDR3 DNA sequence: TGTGCCAGCAGCTTTCGACTAGCGGGAGGACGCACAGATACGCAGTATTTT. The rearrangement joins TRBV7-8 to TRBJ2-3; TRBD2 matches 13 bases. The CDR3 is 17 amino acids. Germline-derived CDR1 and CDR2 are SGHVS and FQNEAQ. V dropped 3 bases and J dropped 1; count of bases not matched to a gene: 4. Based on the CDR3 plus reference TRBV7-8 and TRBJ2-3, the full variable domain is GAGVSQSPRYKVAKRGQDVALRCDPISGHVSLFWYQQALGQGPEFLTYFQNEAQLDKSGLPSDRFFAERPEGSVSTLKIQRTQQEDSAVYLCASSFRLAGGRTDTQYFGPGTRLTVL.